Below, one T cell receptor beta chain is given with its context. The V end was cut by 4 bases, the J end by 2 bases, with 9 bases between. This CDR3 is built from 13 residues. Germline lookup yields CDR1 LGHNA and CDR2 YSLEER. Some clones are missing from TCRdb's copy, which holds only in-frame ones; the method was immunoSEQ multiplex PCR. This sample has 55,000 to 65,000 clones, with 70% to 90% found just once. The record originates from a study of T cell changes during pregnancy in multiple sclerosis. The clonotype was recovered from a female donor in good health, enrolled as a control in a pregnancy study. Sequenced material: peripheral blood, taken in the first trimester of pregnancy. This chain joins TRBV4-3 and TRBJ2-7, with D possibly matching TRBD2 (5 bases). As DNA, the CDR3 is TGCGCCAGCAGCCCTGGACTTCCCTACGAGCAGTACTTC. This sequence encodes CASSPGLPYEQYF.